The source of this TCR beta chain is a study of blood T cell repertoires in COVID-19. About the study: The analysed material was cDNA or gDNA that came from T cells, B-cell-depleted T cells, or PBMCs.

Recruits, aged roughly 18 to 95 years, lived in 20 to 30 US areas. Assignment of participants to cohorts was predicated upon participant-reported clinical history. The V end was cut by 5 bases, the J end by 2 bases, with 12 bases between. From germline, CDR1 is MGHDK and CDR2 SYGVNS. The CDR3 extends over 14 amino acids. Per the study methods: Amplifying reference gene primers gave estimates of nucleated cell counts. Profiled with immunoSEQ multiplex PCR; TCRdb holds only in-frame clones, not every one. V, J and clone size reflect that table, while D and trimming were determined from the DNA. This table holds roughly 360,000 clones, 87% found once.

Input material: PBMCs or T cells enriched from blood (not recorded which). This sequence was found in a man younger than 40 who had recovered from COVID-19. The J gene is TRBJ1-1, the V gene TRBV25-1; D possibly corresponds to TRBD1 (5 bases). The CDR3 DNA is TGTGCCAGCAGTATCCTCGGGGGAAACACTGAAGCTTTCTTT. Translated, it gives CASSILGGNTEAFF.